The 10 T cell receptor beta chains given below trace back to one sample, sequenced in a study of blood T cell repertoires in COVID-19. Repertoires were generated with immunoSEQ multiplex PCR, while TCRdb's copy carries only in-frame clones and drops some. The profile covers 250,000 to 400,000 clones, with roughly 84% appearing a single time and 1% taken by the ten largest. The sequencing sample was made of peripheral blood. The origin of the receptors is a man aged 50-59 years with active or convalescent COVID-19.

The V and J genes are TRBV6-2 or TRBV6-3 and TRBJ1-1; 7 bases are shared with TRBD1. CDR1 is MNHEY and CDR2 is SVGEGT in the germline V gene. Trimming removed 2 bases from V and 4 bases from J; junction bases left unmatched: 7. The CDR3 covers 15 residues. The CDR3 DNA reads TGTGCCAGCAGTTACCGGAAGGGGGCGACCACTGAAGCTTTCTTT. Amino acids: CASSYRKGATTEAFF.

The chain links TRBV5-4 to TRBJ1-1, with 9 bases identical to TRBD1. Germline V lookup: CDR1 SGHNT, CDR2 YYREEE (reference sequence). This CDR3 is 15 amino acids long. Losses at the gene ends were 3 bases for V and 1 base for J; bases not matched to a gene: 4. The CDR3 here is CASSSPGQGNTEAFF. DNA of the CDR3: TGTGCCAGCAGCTCTCCGGGACAGGGGAACACTGAAGCTTTCTTT.

V and J are TRBV9 and TRBJ2-2; 9 bases are shared with TRBD2. Looked up from germline, CDR1 is SGDLS and CDR2 is YYNGEE. V gave up 5 bases and J gave up 7 bases; unmatched junction bases: 15. The CDR3 totals 17 residues. The CDR3: CASSYRVPSGTGGELFF. CDR3 bases: TGTGCCAGCAGTTATAGGGTCCCTAGCGGGACTGGCGGGGAGCTGTTTTTT.

The chain joins TRBV18 to TRBJ1-3; a possible D gene is TRBD1 (5 bases). The germline CDR1 and CDR2 sequences are KGHSH and LQKENI. V was clipped by 0 bases and J by 0 bases, with 12 bases between them. The CDR3 consists of 17 residues. CDR3: CASSPPEGRHSGNTIYF. The CDR3 region has the DNA TGTGCCAGCTCACCACCGGAGGGGCGGCACTCTGGAAACACCATATATTTT.

This chain uses TRBV11-2 with TRBJ2-7; perhaps TRBD1 as D (6 bases). Germline loops: CDR1 SGHAT, CDR2 FQNNGV. Trimming stripped 5 bases from V and 2 bases from J, with 16 bases between. This CDR3 contains 15 residues. CDR3 coding DNA: TGTGCCAGCAGCGTGAAGGCAGGGGTGACCTACGAGCAGTACTTC. Encoded protein: CASSVKAGVTYEQYF. Full variable domain (outside the CDR3, taken from reference TRBV11-2 and TRBJ2-7): EAGVAQSPRYKIIEKRQSVAFWCNPISGHATLYWYQQILGQGPKLLIQFQNNGVVDDSQLPKDRFSAERLKGVDSTLKIQPAKLEDSAVYLCASSVKAGVTYEQYFGPGTRLTVT.

This chain uses TRBV6-5 with TRBJ2-5, with a weak D call TRBD2 (6 bases). The CDR3 totals 14 residues. V was pared by 6 bases and J by 5 bases, with 16 bases between. Germline loops: CDR1 MNHEY, CDR2 SVGAGI. CDR3 nucleotides: TGTGCCAGCAGCCCGCGGGGCGCCGGGGAGACCCAGTACTTC. Amino acid sequence: CASSPRGAGETQYF.

This clone was seen just once. This CDR3 is CATSRVKGGRGETQYF. Here the CDR3 DNA reads TGTGCCACCAGCAGAGTGAAAGGGGGCAGAGGTGAGACCCAGTACTTC. The chain uses TRBV15 and TRBJ2-5; 7 bases are a match to TRBD1. CDR3 length equals 16 residues. Unmatched junction bases numbered 10, after V lost 1 base and J lost 5 bases. The germline V gene has CDR1 LNHNV and CDR2 YYDKDF (reference sequence). The entire variable domain, with the rest obtained from reference TRBV15 and TRBJ2-5, is as follows: DAMVIQNPRYQVTQFGKPVTLSCSQTLNHNVMYWYQQKSSQAPKLLFHYYDKDFNNEADTPDNFQSRRPNTSFCFLDIRSPGLGDTAMYLCATSRVKGGRGETQYFGPGTRLLVL.

The chain employs TRBV7-3 and TRBJ1-6; no definite D call. CDR1 and CDR2 (germline): SGHTA, FQGTGA. Trimming took 1 base from V and 6 from J, leaving 4 bases between them. The CDR3 is 13 residues long. This CDR3 is CASSLSANSPLHF. DNA for the CDR3: TGTGCCAGCAGCTTAAGCGCTAATTCACCCCTCCACTTT. The full variable domain, rest sourced from reference TRBV7-3 and TRBJ1-6, is GAGVSQTPSNKVTEKGKYVELRCDPISGHTALYWYRQSLGQGPEFLIYFQGTGAADDSGLPNDRFFAVRPEGSVSTLKIQRTERGDSAVYLCASSLSANSPLHFGNGTRLTVT.

The V and J genes are TRBV7-6 and TRBJ1-3; D perhaps matches TRBD1 (5 bases). V lost 3 bases, J lost 10 bases, and 10 bases lay in between. Germline V gene sequence: CDR1 SGHVS, CDR2 FNYEAQ. This CDR3 contains 12 residues. The CDR3 is CASSFPGGTIYF. CDR3 in DNA: TGTGCCAGCAGCTTCCCCGGGGGAACCATATATTTT.

The chain uses TRBV28 and TRBJ1-2, with D uncertain. The CDR3 is made up of 14 amino acids. V was shortened by 4 bases and J by 8 bases, with 17 bases between the two germline ends. CDR1 and CDR2 (germline): MDHEN, SYDVKM. CDR3 sequence: CASSSAPGSGGYTF. The CDR3 region has the DNA TGTGCCAGCAGTTCCGCACCGGGGTCAGGCGGCTACACCTTC.